This T cell receptor (beta chain) was captured by sequencing in a study of cytomegalovirus exposure and HLA in healthy donors. Study outcomes and limitations: Later work found most CMV-associated TCR beta chains apparently HLA-restricted. Earlier analysis looked at TCR beta V segments, and most were productive about 90% or about 30% of the time.

The length of the CDR3 is 13 residues. V dropped 8 bases and J dropped 3 bases, with 13 bases sitting between them. Germline V gene lookup returns CDR1 MDHEN and CDR2 SYDVKM. Comment on this clone: The antigen is undetermined.

PCR was performed using 60 Vbeta and 13 Jbeta primers. Some clones are missing from TCRdb's copy, which holds only in-frame ones; the method was immunoSEQ multiplex PCR. The sample shows more than 110,000 clones, roughly 65% of them seen only once. This receptor was obtained from a woman in her 30s in good health and CMV-seronegative. Source material: PBMCs. This sequence joins TRBV28 and TRBJ2-5; D is perhaps TRBD2 (6 bases). CDR3 in DNA: TGTGCCAGCCGGGGGTGGGCGGAAGAGACCCAGTACTTC. This sequence encodes CASRGWAEETQYF.